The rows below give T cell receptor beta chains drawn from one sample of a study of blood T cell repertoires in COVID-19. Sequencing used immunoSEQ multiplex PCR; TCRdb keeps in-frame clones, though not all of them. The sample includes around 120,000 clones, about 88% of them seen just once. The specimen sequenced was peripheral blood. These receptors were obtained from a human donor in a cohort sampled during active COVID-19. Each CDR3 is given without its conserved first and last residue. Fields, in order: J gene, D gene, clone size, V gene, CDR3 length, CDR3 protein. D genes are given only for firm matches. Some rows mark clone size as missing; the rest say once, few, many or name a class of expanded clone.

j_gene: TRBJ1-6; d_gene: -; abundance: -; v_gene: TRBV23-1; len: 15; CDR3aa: ASSQSSGAFRNSPLH
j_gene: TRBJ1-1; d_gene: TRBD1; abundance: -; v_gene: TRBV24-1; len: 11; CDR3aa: ATMDPGGTEAF
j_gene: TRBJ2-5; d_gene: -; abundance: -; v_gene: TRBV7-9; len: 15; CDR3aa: ASSLERRGLSQETQY
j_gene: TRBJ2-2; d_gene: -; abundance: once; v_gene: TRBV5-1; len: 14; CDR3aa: ASSLESSANTGELF
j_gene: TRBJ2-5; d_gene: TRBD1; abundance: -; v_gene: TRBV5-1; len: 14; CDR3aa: ASSSDRERYQETQY
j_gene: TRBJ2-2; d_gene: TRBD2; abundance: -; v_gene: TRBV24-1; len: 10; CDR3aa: ATRGGNGELF
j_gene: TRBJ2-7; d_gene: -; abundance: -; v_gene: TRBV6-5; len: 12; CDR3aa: ASTPRGQLGEQY
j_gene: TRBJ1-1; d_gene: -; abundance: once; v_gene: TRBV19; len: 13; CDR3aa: ASSGRGGLNTEAF
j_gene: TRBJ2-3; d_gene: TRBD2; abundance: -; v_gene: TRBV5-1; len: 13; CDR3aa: ASSSWGGDTDTQY
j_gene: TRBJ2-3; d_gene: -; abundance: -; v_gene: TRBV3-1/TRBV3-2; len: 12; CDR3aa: ASSQATGLDTQY
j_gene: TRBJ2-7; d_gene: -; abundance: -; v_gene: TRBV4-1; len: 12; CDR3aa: ASSSSGSPYEQY
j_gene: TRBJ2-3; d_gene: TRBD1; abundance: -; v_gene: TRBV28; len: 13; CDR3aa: ASRVWDRATDTQY
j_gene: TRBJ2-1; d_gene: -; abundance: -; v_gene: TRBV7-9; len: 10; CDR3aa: ATEGIGDEQF
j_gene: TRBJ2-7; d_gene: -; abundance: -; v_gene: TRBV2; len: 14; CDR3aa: ASGAVITGPTYEQY
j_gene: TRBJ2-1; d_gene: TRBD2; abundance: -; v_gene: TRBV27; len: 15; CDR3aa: ASSSSALAGVWNEQF
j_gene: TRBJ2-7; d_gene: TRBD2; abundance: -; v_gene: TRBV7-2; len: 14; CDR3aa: ASSLLTGGGLYEQY
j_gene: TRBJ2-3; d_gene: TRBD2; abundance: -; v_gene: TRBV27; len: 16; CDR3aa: ASSSSPMSGGGTDTQY